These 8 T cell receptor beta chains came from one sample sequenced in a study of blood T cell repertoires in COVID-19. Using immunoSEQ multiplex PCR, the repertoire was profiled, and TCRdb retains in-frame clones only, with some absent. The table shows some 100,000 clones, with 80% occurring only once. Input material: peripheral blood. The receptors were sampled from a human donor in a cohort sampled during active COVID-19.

For the CDR3, the DNA is TGTGCCAGTAGTCCCCGGGACAGGGACACCTCCGGGCAGTACTTC. This translates into CASSPRDRDTSGQYF. The rearrangement uses TRBV19 and TRBJ2-7; TRBD1 matches at 9 bases. Per the germline V gene, CDR1 is LNHDA and CDR2 is SQIVND (reference sequence). V was pared by 5 bases and J by 9 bases, with 14 bases of the junction left unmatched. CDR3 length: 15 residues.

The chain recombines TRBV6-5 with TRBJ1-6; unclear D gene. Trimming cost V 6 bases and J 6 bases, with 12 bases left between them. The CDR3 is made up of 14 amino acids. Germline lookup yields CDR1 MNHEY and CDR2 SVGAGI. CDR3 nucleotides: TGTGCCAGCAGGCCAATCGGGATTAATTCACCCCTCCACTTT. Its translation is CASRPIGINSPLHF.

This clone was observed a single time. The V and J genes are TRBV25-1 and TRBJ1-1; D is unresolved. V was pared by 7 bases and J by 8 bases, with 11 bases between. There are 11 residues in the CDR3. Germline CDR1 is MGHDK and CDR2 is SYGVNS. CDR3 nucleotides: TGTGCCAGCAAGAAATCGGGAGAAGCTTTCTTT. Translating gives CASKKSGEAFF.

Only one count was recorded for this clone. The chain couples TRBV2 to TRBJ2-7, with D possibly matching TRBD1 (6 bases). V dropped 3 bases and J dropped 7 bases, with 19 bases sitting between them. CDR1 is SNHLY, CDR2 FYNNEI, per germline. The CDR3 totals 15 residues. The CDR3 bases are TGTGCCAGCAGTGAGTATACGACAGGTGTGGGGGAGCAGTACTTC. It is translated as CASSEYTTGVGEQYF.

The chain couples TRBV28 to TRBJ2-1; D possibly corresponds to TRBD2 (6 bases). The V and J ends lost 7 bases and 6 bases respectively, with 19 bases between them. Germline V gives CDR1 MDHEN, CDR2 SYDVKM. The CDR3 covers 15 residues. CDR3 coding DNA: TGTGCCAGCAACCCCCTCGGGACTTTACGCAATGAGCAGTTCTTC. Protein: CASNPLGTLRNEQFF.

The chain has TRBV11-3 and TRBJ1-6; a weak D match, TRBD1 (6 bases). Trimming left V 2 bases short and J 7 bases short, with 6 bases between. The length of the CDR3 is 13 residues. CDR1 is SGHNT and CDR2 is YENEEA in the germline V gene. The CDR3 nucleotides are TGTGCCAGCAGCTTACAGGGGAATTCACCCCTCCACTTT. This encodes CASSLQGNSPLHF.

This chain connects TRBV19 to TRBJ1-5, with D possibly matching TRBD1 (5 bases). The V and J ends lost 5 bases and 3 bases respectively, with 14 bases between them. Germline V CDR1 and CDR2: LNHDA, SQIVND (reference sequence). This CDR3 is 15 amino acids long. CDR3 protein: CASSWGGHTNQPQHF. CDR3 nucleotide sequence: TGTGCCAGTAGTTGGGGCGGCCATACCAATCAGCCCCAGCATTTT.

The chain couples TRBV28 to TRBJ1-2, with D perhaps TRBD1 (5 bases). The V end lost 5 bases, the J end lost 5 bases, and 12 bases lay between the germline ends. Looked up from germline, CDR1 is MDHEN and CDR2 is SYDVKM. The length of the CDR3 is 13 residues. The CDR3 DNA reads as TGTGCCAGCAGTCCCTCGCGACAGTATGGCTACACCTTC. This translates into CASSPSRQYGYTF.